Described below is a single T cell receptor (beta chain) sequence and its context. One end of the junction fails to match germline, which may point to a read error. These data come from a study of blood T cells in healthy people across ages. CDR1 SGHTA and CDR2 FQGNSA come from the germline V gene. The CDR3 spans 15 residues. With a J-beta primer mix and a sample-barcoded 5' primer, a second PCR ran 7 to 11 cycles. TCRdb itself ran the 5' RACE reads through MiXCR, one entry per CDR3 protein. The sample includes a few hundred thousand distinct CDR3 sequences, 27% of them seen just once. Every donor gave about 9 milliliters of peripheral blood. Total RNA extracted from each sample amounted to at least 6 micrograms.

Sequencing input: blood. The V gene is TRBV7-2, the J gene TRBJ2-5; weak D call: TRBD2 (5 bases). The sequence came from a woman aged 70-85 years in good health. This CDR3 reads CASSPTASGERPQHF. CDR3 coding DNA: TGTGCCAGCAGCCCTACAGCTTCCGGGGAGAGACCCCAGCACTTC.